This T cell receptor beta chain was sequenced for a study of blood T cell repertoires in COVID-19. On the study more broadly: The United States, Italy and Spain provided the acute and convalescent COVID-19 samples.

Using immunoSEQ multiplex PCR, the repertoire was profiled, and TCRdb retains in-frame clones only, with some absent. The profile shows under 65,000 clones, about 79% of them singletons. The CDR3 covers 13 residues. V dropped 5 bases and J dropped 3 bases, with 8 bases sitting between them. The V gene's germline CDR1 is MNHEY and CDR2 SVGAGI. The receptor comes from a woman aged 55-69 years with acute or convalescent COVID-19. The chain employs TRBV6-5 and TRBJ1-5; D not resolved. The sample consisted of peripheral blood. The CDR3 bases are TGTGCCAGCAGTCCAGGTATCAATCAGCCCCAGCATTTT. This gives the protein CASSPGINQPQHF.